Reported below is one TCR beta chain. Deep-level running was used for the assay. Replicate PCRs from sorted subsets contained around 200 ng DNA, which is around 30,000 T cell genomes. Profiled with immunoSEQ multiplex PCR; TCRdb holds only in-frame clones, not every one. The sample has some 2,000,000 clones, 85% to 95% seen once. Trimming at V came to 5 bases and at J to 5 bases, leaving 1 base not matched to a gene. Germline loops: CDR1 SGHVS, CDR2 FQNEAQ. The CDR3 spans 13 residues. The data were taken from a study of shared clonotypes between healthy human individuals. Healthy HIV-negative adults with no recent acute infections or vaccinations were recruited as donors.

The sequencing sample was made of naive CD4+ T cells sorted from blood. The subset: CD45RA+ positively selected. This chain uses TRBV7-8 with TRBJ2-1, with 9 bases identical to TRBD1. This TCR was recovered from a young man in good health. The CDR3 sequence is CASSDRGNNEQFF. The CDR3, as DNA: TGTGCCAGCAGCGACAGGGGGAACAATGAGCAGTTCTTC. Supplemented by reference TRBV7-8 and TRBJ2-1, the full variable domain reads GAGVSQSPRYKVAKRGQDVALRCDPISGHVSLFWYQQALGQGPEFLTYFQNEAQLDKSGLPSDRFFAERPEGSVSTLKIQRTQQEDSAVYLCASSDRGNNEQFFGPGTRLTVL.